Presented here are 4 T cell receptor beta chains from one specimen sequenced in a study of graft-versus-host responses after intestinal transplantation. The assay was immunoSEQ multiplex PCR, and TCRdb's table has in-frame clones only and misses some. The data show about 97,000 clones, around 90% seen once. Their cognate antigens are unknown. The sample consisted of unstimulated CD8+ T cells sorted from spleen or lymph node cells, taken before transplant. Receptors originate from a human donor who was the organ donor for an intestinal transplant.

Written as DNA, the CDR3 is TGTGCCAGCAGCTTCGGGGTGGAGTCCTACGAGCAGTACTTC. Translating it yields CASSFGVESYEQYF. The genes are TRBV7-9 and TRBJ2-7; maybe TRBD2 (5 bases). The ends were cut back, 3 bases at V and 1 base at J, with 10 bases in the middle. The CDR3 runs to 14 residues. The germline V gene has CDR1 SEHNR and CDR2 FQNEAQ (reference sequence).

CDR3 in DNA: TGTGCCAGCAGCCAGTCTATCCCACCGACAGAACTTGACACTGAAGCTTTCTTT. Translated: CASSQSIPPTELDTEAFF. The chain employs TRBV16 and TRBJ1-1; D may be TRBD1 (5 bases). V was cut by 3 bases and J by 3 bases, with 23 bases left in between. The germline CDR1 and CDR2 sequences are KGHSY and FQNENV. The CDR3 has 18 residues.

The CDR3 loop reads CASSLDSGRPSSYNEQFF. Here the CDR3 DNA reads TGTGCCAGCAGCCTTGATAGCGGGAGGCCCAGCTCCTACAATGAGCAGTTCTTC. The gene calls are TRBV9 and TRBJ2-1, with 10 nucleotides matching TRBD2. Germline V gene data show CDR1 as SGDLS and CDR2 as YYNGEE. V lost 4 bases, J lost 0 bases, and 10 bases stayed unmatched. The CDR3 sequence is 18 residues long.

This clone turned up a few times. The chain recombines TRBV7-9 with TRBJ1-2; no clear D gene. CDR1 and CDR2 (germline): SEHNR, FQNEAQ (reference sequence). V lost 1 base and J lost 5, with 8 bases in between. The CDR3 covers 13 residues. CDR3 residues: CASSLVPRYGYTF. Here the CDR3 DNA reads TGTGCCAGCAGCTTAGTTCCACGGTATGGCTACACCTTC.